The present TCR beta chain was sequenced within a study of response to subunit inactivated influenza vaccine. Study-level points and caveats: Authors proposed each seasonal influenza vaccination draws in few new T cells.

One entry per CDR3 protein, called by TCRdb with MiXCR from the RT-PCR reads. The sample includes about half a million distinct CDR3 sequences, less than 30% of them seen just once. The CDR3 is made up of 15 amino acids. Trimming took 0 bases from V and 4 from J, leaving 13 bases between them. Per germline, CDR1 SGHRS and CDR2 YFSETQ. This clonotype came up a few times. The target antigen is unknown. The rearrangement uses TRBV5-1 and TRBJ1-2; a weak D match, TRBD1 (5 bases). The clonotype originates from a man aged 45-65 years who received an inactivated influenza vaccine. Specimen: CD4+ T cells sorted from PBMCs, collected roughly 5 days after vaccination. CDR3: CASSLERTGAYGYTF. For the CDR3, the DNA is TGCGCCAGCAGCTTGGAGCGCACAGGTGCCTATGGCTACACCTTC.